Presented here are 18 T cell receptor beta chains from one specimen sequenced in a study of CD4+ T cells in melanoma. Sequencing used immunoSEQ multiplex PCR; TCRdb keeps in-frame clones, though not all of them. The profile shows about 140,000 clones, 80% to 95% of them singletons. All receptors come from a human donor with melanoma.

CDR3 sequence (DNA): TGCAGCGTTTTCGCCCAGGGGATGAGTGGCTACACCTTC. It specifies CSVFAQGMSGYTF. J is TRBJ1-2 and V is TRBV29-1, with D possibly TRBD1 on 6 matching bases. The V gene's germline CDR1 is SQVTM and CDR2 ANQGSEA. Trimming left V 5 bases short and J 7 bases short, with 17 bases between. This CDR3 comprises 13 residues.

The chain employs TRBV13 and TRBJ1-2, with unresolved D. Trimming left V 3 bases short and J 4 bases short, with 15 bases between. Germline-derived CDR1 and CDR2 are PRHDT and FYEKMQ (reference sequence). The CDR3 sequence is 15 residues long. The CDR3 nucleotides are TGTGCCAGCAGCTTGAATAGTTGGGCTTTCTATGGCTACACCTTC. This gives the protein CASSLNSWAFYGYTF.

The chain joins TRBV9 to TRBJ1-2, with TRBD1 as a possible D gene (5 bases). CDR3 length: 15 amino acids. The V end lost 8 bases, the J end lost 2 bases, and 19 bases lay between the germline ends. Germline V gene sequence: CDR1 SGDLS, CDR2 YYNGEE. This CDR3 is CASPVTGNLNYGYTF. CDR3 in DNA: TGTGCCAGTCCAGTCACAGGTAATCTAAACTATGGCTACACCTTC.

This rearrangement joins TRBV5-4 to TRBJ2-7; TRBD1 or TRBD2 may be the D gene (5 bases each). The germline CDR1 and CDR2 sequences are SGHNT and YYREEE (reference sequence). V was shortened by 3 bases and J by 1 base, with 11 bases between the two germline ends. This CDR3 has 14 amino acids. The CDR3 region is CASSWDPLSYEQYF. The CDR3 region has the DNA TGTGCCAGCAGCTGGGACCCCTTGTCCTACGAGCAGTACTTC.

This clone was counted a single time. The chain has TRBV9 and TRBJ2-7; 10 bases agree with TRBD1. CDR1 SGDLS and CDR2 YYNGEE come from the germline V gene. J gave up 2 bases and V 4 bases, and 6 bases lay outside the gene matches. The CDR3 runs to 15 residues. The CDR3 region has the DNA TGTGCCAGCAGCATTTCCGGGACAGGGGCCTACGAGCAGTACTTC. It yields the protein CASSISGTGAYEQYF.

V and J are TRBV5-1 and TRBJ1-1, with D possibly matching TRBD1 (5 bases). Germline values: CDR1 SGHRS, CDR2 YFSETQ. The CDR3 has 15 amino acids. V shed 4 bases and J shed 0 bases, with 13 bases lying between them. The CDR3 sequence: CASSGSGHLNTEAFF. Here the CDR3 DNA reads TGCGCCAGCAGCGGATCTGGACACCTGAACACTGAAGCTTTCTTT.

This sequence joins TRBV4-2 and TRBJ2-5; 7 bases map to TRBD1. Germline CDR1 reads LGHNA; CDR2 reads YNFKEQ. The CDR3 runs to 14 residues. With V trimmed by 2 bases and J by 2 bases, 2 bases remained unmatched. The chain's CDR3 is CASSQRTGQETQYF. CDR3 coding DNA: TGTGCCAGCAGCCAACGGACAGGACAAGAGACCCAGTACTTC.

The chain is built from TRBV9 and TRBJ1-2; D might be TRBD1 (5 bases). V gave up 3 bases and J gave up 8 bases, with 17 bases separating them. CDR3 length equals 14 residues. Germline CDR1 and CDR2: SGDLS and YYNGEE. The CDR3 protein is CASSENPGLGGYTF. The CDR3 DNA follows: TGTGCCAGCAGCGAGAATCCAGGGTTGGGCGGCTACACCTTC. The whole variable domain, filled in from reference TRBV9 and TRBJ1-2, reads DSGVTQTPKHLITATGQRVTLRCSPRSGDLSVYWYQQSLDQGLQFLIQYYNGEERAKGNILERFSAQQFPDLHSELNLSSLELGDSALYFCASSENPGLGGYTFGSGTRLTVV.

This clone came up once. This chain connects TRBV5-6 to TRBJ1-4; 7 bases agree with TRBD1. Germline CDR1 is SGHDT and CDR2 is YYEEEE. The junction had 10 bases not matched to a gene; V was cut back by 1 base and J by 4 bases. The CDR3 is 17 amino acids. This CDR3 reads CASSLLGQRGNNEKLFF. In nucleotides, the CDR3 is TGTGCCAGCAGCTTGTTGGGACAGCGGGGGAATAATGAAAAACTGTTTTTT.

V is TRBV4-1 and J is TRBJ2-1; 9 bases map to TRBD2. With V trimmed by 1 base and J by 6 bases, 7 bases remained unmatched. The CDR3 consists of 16 residues. Looked up from germline, CDR1 is MGHRA and CDR2 is YSYEKL. CDR3 loop: CASSQVIRRGGNEQFF. CDR3 nucleotide sequence: TGCGCCAGCAGCCAAGTCATCCGGCGGGGGGGCAATGAGCAGTTCTTC.

This chain links TRBV7-9 with TRBJ2-3; no clear D gene. Germline V lookup: CDR1 SEHNR, CDR2 FQNEAQ (reference sequence). This CDR3 is built from 12 residues. V lost 5 bases to trimming and J lost 2 bases, with 5 bases between them. The CDR3 DNA is TGTGCCAGCAGCACATACACAGATACGCAGTATTTT. Translating it yields CASSTYTDTQYF. Combining the CDR3 with reference TRBV7-9 and TRBJ2-3 gives the whole variable domain DTGVSQNPRHKITKRGQNVTFRCDPISEHNRLYWYRQTLGQGPEFLTYFQNEAQLEKSRLLSDRFSAERPKGSFSTLEIQRTEQGDSAMYLCASSTYTDTQYFGPGTRLTVL.

Only one count was recorded for this clone. The rearrangement uses TRBV6-7 and TRBJ2-7; tentatively, D is TRBD2 (5 bases). TRBV6-7 is noted as an ORF with a role that remains uncertain. V was trimmed by 0 bases and J by 3 bases, leaving 18 bases between them. There are 17 residues in the CDR3. CDR3 loop: CASSYSIRFLGDYEQYF. DNA for the CDR3: TGTGCCAGCAGTTACTCGATAAGATTCCTCGGGGACTACGAGCAGTACTTC.

The rearrangement uses TRBV11-2 and TRBJ2-7, with D perhaps TRBD2 (6 bases). The CDR3 runs 13 residues. The germline gives CDR1 SGHAT, CDR2 FQNNGV. V lost 3 bases, J lost 7 bases, and 13 bases lay in between. The CDR3: CASSFGLASEQYF. The CDR3 DNA is TGTGCCAGCAGCTTCGGCCTAGCGAGTGAGCAGTACTTC.

As regards this clone: Other DNA sequences within the sample encode an identical CDR3. V gene TRBV7-9 combines with J gene TRBJ1-1; D uncertain. V was trimmed by 2 bases and J by 5 bases, leaving 6 bases between them. Germline CDR1 and CDR2: SEHNR and FQNEAQ (reference sequence). CDR3 length: 12 amino acids. The CDR3 sequence is CASSLQNTEAFF. Here the CDR3 DNA reads TGTGCCAGCAGCTTACAAAATACTGAAGCTTTCTTT.

The table lists this clone with a count of one. The V gene is TRBV7-9, the J gene TRBJ2-6; no reliable D call. Germline CDR1 reads SEHNR; CDR2 reads FQNEAQ (reference sequence). V shed 2 bases and J shed 4 bases, with 6 bases lying between them. The CDR3 consists of 14 residues. CDR3 coding DNA: TGTGCCAGCAGCTTATGGGTAGGGGCCAACGTCCTGACTTTC. Translation: CASSLWVGANVLTF.

CDR3 amino acids: CASSLDLGGEQYF. The CDR3 coding sequence is TGTGCCAGCAGCTTAGATCTCGGGGGCGAGCAGTACTTC. The chain employs TRBV11-3 and TRBJ2-7; D is perhaps TRBD2 (6 bases). CDR1 is SGHNT, CDR2 YENEEA, per germline. The CDR3 is made up of 13 amino acids. The V end lost 0 bases, the J end lost 6 bases, and 9 bases lay between the germline ends.

This rearrangement joins TRBV6-1 to TRBJ1-2; D perhaps matches TRBD1 (6 bases). This CDR3 is built from 15 residues. CDR1 is MNHNS and CDR2 is SASEGT in the germline V gene. V was shortened by 6 bases and J by 3 bases, with 17 bases between the two germline ends. CDR3 in DNA: TGTGCCAGCAGGACCCCCAGGGGTACTTACTATGGCTACACCTTC. Translated: CASRTPRGTYYGYTF.

This clone showed up just once. The J gene is TRBJ2-2, the V gene TRBV11-3; D perhaps matches TRBD1 (5 bases). Germline values: CDR1 SGHNT, CDR2 YENEEA. This CDR3 is built from 14 residues. Deletions cut 5 bases from V and 6 bases from J, with 13 bases between. The CDR3 is CASSPRTIPGELFF. In DNA form, the CDR3 reads TGTGCCAGCAGCCCGCGGACAATCCCCGGGGAGCTGTTTTTT.